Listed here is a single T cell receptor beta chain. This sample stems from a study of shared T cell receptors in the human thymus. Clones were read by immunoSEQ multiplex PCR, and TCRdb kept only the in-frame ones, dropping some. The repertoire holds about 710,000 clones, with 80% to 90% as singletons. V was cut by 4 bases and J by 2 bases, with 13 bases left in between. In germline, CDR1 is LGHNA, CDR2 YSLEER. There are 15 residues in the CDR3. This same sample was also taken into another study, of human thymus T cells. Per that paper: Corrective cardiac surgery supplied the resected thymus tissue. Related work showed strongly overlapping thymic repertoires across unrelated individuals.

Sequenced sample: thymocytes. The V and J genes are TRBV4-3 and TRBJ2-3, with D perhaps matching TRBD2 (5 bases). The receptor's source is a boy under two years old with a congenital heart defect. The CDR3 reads CASSRGLGFTDTQYF. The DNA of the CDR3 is TGCGCCAGCAGCCGCGGGTTAGGCTTCACAGATACGCAGTATTTT.